This section outlines one TCR beta chain sequence together with its context. What it binds is unknown. This specimen belongs to a study of T cells in Graves' hyperthyroidism and ophthalmopathy. Study findings and constraints: Researchers report that a 13 V-J model separated ophthalmopathy from stable hyperthyroidism. Blood also carried most thyroid clonotypes expanded above 0.001.

The diagnoses drew upon clinical symptoms, serum thyroxine and TRAb, thyroid ultrasound and orbital computed tomography. There were TCR beta CDR3 regions amplified from RNA transcripts. Carried out on the TCR CDR3, a first-round RT-PCR used the HTBI primer set. TCRdb reanalysed the multiplex PCR reads using MiXCR and keeps one entry per CDR3 protein. Here the sample spans 480,000 or so distinct CDR3 sequences, approximately 48% being singletons. The CDR3 is 15 residues long. J lost 6 bases, V lost 4 bases, and 6 bases had no gene match. CDR1 and CDR2 (germline): KGHDR, SFDVKD. This TCR was sampled from an adult woman with Graves' disease, either hyperthyroidism or ophthalmopathy (not recorded which). The sequencing sample was made of peripheral blood or thyroid tissue (not recorded which). This chain links TRBV24-1 with TRBJ1-5; 9 bases are a match to TRBD1. The CDR3 is CATSDPTGGSQPQHF. CDR3 coding DNA: TGTGCCACCAGTGACCCGACAGGGGGAAGTCAGCCCCAGCATTTT.